This paragraph covers one T cell receptor beta chain sequence. This sample is part of a study of long-term antiretroviral therapy in people with HIV. The CDR3 contains 14 residues. Germline V gene sequence: CDR1 MNHEY, CDR2 SMNVEV (reference sequence). Trimming shortened V by 3 bases and J by 7 bases, and 16 bases separated the two germline ends. With survey level as its setting, the immunoSEQ assay was v3.0. Sequencing was performed with immunoSEQ multiplex PCR; in TCRdb, only in-frame clones are kept and a portion is missing. The repertoire consists of over 30,000 clones, with 65% to 85% occurring once and the leading ten covering approximately 7.6%.

The V gene is TRBV27, the J gene TRBJ2-7, with D possibly matching TRBD2 (5 bases). The source is a woman aged 45 to 65 with HIV. The starting material was unsorted PBMCs, obtained 3.1 years after starting antiretroviral therapy. CDR3 nucleotide sequence: TGTGCCAGCAGTTTTGGCCTCTCCACGGGGGAGCAGTACTTC. This sequence encodes CASSFGLSTGEQYF.